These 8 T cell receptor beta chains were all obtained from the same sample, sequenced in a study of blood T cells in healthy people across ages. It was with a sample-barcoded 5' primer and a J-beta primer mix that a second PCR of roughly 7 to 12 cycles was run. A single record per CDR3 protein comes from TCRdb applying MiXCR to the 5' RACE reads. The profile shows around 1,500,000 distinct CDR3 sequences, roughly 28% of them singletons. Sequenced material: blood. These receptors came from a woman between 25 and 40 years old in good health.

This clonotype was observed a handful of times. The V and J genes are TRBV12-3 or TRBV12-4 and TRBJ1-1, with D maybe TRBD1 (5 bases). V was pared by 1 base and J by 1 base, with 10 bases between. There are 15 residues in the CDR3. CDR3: CASSLGGGPNTEAFF. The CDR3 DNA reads TGTGCCAGCAGTTTAGGGGGGGGTCCGAACACTGAAGCTTTCTTT.

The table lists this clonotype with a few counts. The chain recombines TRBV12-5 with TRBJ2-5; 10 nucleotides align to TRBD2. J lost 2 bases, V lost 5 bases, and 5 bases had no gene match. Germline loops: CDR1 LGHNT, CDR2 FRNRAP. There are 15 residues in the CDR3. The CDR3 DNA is TGTGCTAGTGGTCGTAGCGGGGGGTTGCAAGAGACCCAGTACTTC. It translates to CASGRSGGLQETQYF.

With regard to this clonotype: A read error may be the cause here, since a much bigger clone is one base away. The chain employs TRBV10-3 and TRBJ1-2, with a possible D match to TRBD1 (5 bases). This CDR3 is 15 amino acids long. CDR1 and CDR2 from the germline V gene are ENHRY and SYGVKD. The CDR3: CAIGEFAAGVDGYTF. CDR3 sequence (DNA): TGTGCCATCGGTGAGTTCGCGGCGGGGGTTGATGGCTACACCTTC.

CDR3 sequence reads: CASNGQQGPGLYGYTF. CDR3 sequence (DNA): TGTGCCAGCAACGGTCAACAGGGCCCGGGTCTCTATGGCTACACCTTC. The V call is TRBV7-2, the J call TRBJ1-2; possible D gene TRBD1, 6 bases. The V end was cut by 7 bases, the J end by 4 bases, with 22 bases between. This CDR3 has 16 residues. The germline gives CDR1 SGHTA, CDR2 FQGNSA.

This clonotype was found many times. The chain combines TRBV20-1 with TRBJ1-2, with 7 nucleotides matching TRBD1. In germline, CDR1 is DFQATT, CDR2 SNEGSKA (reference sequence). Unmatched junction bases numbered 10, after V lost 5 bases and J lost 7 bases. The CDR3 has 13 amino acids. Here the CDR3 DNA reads TGCAGTGCTTCCCGAGGGGGCAAGAGTGGCTACACCTTC. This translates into CSASRGGKSGYTF.

The CDR3 loop reads CASSKRTGTGSNEQFF. CDR3 nucleotide sequence: TGTGCCAGCAGCAAGCGAACAGGGACCGGGTCCAATGAGCAGTTCTTC. The chain is built from TRBV7-3 and TRBJ2-1; possible D gene TRBD1, 6 bases. Trimming stripped 5 bases from V and 6 bases from J, with 20 bases between. The CDR3 has 16 residues. CDR1 and CDR2 (germline): SGHTA, FQGTGA.

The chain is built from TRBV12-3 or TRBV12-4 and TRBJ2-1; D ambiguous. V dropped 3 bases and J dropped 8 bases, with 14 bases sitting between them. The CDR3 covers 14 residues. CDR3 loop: CASSFRLWADEQFF. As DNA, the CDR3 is TGTGCCAGCAGTTTTAGACTGTGGGCAGATGAGCAGTTCTTC.

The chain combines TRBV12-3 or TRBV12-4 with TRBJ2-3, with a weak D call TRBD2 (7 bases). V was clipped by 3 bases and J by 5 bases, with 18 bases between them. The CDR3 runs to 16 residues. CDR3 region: CASSFGGGGRGDTQYF. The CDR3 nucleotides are TGTGCCAGCAGTTTCGGGGGAGGGGGGAGGGGAGATACGCAGTATTTT.